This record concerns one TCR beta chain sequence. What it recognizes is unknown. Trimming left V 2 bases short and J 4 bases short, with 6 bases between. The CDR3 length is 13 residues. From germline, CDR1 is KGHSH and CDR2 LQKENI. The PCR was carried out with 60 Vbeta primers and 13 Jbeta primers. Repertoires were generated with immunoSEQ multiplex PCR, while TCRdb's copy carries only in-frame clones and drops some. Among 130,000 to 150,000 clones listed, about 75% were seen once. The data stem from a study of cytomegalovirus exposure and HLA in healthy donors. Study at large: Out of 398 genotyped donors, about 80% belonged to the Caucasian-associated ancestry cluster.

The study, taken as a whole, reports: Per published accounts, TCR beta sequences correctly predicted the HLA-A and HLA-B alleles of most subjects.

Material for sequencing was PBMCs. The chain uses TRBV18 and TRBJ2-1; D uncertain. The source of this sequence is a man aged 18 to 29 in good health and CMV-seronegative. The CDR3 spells CASSPVGYNEQFF. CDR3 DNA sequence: TGTGCCAGCTCACCAGTCGGGTACAATGAGCAGTTCTTC.